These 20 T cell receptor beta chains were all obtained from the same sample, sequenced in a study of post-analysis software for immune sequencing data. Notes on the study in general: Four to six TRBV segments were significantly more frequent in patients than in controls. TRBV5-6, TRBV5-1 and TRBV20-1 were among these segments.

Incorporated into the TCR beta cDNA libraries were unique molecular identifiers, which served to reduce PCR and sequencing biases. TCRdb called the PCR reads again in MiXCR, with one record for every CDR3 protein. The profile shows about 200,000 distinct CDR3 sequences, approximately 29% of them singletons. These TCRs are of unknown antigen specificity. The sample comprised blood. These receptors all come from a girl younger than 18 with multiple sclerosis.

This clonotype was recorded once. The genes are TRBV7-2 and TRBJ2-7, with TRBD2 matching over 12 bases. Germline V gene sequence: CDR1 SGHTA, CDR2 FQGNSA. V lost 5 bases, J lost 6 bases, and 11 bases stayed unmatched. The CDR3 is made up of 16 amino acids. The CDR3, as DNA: TGTGCCAGCAGCATCACTAGCGGGGGGACCCGAGGCGAGCAGTACTTC. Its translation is CASSITSGGTRGEQYF.

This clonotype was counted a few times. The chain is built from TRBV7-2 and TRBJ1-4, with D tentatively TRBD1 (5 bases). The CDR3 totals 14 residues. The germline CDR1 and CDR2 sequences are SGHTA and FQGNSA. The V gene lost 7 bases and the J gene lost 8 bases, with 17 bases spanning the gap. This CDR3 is CASTGQGGLEKLFF. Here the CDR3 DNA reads TGTGCCAGCACCGGGCAGGGAGGACTGGAAAAACTGTTTTTT.

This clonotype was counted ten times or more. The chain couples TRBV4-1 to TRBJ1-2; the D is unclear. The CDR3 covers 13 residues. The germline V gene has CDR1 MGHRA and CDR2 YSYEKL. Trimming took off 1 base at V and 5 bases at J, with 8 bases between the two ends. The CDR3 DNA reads TGCGCCAGCAGCCAAGCCGGAAGGTATGGCTACACCTTC. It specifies CASSQAGRYGYTF.

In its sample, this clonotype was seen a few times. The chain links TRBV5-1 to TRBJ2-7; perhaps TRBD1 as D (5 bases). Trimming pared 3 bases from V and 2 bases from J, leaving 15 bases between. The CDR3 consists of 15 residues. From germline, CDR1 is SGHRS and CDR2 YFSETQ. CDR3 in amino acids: CASSYSTDSTYEQYF. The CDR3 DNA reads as TGCGCCAGCAGCTACTCGACAGACTCGACCTACGAGCAGTACTTC.

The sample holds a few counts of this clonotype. The CDR3 sequence: CASSLLQGSNQPQHF. Written as DNA, the CDR3 is TGTGCCAGCAGTTTACTACAGGGTAGCAATCAGCCCCAGCATTTT. The chain links TRBV28 to TRBJ1-5; the D gene is possibly TRBD1 (6 bases). Germline values: CDR1 MDHEN, CDR2 SYDVKM. This CDR3 has 15 residues. V shed 2 bases and J shed 0 bases, with 8 bases lying between them.

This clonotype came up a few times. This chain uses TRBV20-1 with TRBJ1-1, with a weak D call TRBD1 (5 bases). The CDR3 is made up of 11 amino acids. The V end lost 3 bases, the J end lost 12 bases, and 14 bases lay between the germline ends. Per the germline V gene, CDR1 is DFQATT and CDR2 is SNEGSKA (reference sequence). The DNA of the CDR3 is TGCAGTGCTAGGGACATTGCCAGGTCTTTCTTT. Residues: CSARDIARSFF.

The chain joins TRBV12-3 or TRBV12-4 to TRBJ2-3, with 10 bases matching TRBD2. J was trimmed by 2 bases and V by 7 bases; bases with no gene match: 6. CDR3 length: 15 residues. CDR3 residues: CASTWTSGPTDTQYF. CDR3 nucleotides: TGTGCCAGCACCTGGACTAGCGGCCCCACAGATACGCAGTATTTT.

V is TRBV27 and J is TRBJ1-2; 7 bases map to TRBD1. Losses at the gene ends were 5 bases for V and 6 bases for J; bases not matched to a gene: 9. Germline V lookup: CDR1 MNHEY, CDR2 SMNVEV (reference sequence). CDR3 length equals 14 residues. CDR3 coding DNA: TGTGCCAGCAGTCTAGGGACAGCAACTCATGGCTACACCTTC. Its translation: CASSLGTATHGYTF.

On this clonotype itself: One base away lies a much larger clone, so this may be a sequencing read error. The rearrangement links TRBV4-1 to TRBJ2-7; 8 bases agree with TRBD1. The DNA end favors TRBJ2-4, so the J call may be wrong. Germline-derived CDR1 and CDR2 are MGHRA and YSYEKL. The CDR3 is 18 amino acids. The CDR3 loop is CAGSHPGQGMSAKNIQYF. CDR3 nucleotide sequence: TGCGCCGGCAGCCATCCCGGACAGGGTATGTCAGCCAAAAACATTCAGTACTTC.

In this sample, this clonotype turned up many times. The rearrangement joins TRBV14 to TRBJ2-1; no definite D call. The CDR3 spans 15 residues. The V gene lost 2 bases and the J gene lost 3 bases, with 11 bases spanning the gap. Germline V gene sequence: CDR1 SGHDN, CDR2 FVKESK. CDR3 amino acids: CASSQTRGYYNEQFF. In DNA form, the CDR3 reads TGTGCCAGCAGCCAAACCCGCGGTTACTACAATGAGCAGTTCTTC.

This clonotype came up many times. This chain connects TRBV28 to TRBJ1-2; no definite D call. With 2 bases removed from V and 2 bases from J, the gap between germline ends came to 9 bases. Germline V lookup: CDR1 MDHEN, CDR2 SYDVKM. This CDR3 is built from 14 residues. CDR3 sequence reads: CASSLGRANYGYTF. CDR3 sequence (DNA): TGTGCCAGCAGTTTAGGCAGAGCCAACTATGGCTACACCTTC.

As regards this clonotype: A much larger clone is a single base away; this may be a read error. The CDR3, as DNA: TGTGCCAGCAGCCGGGGACAGGACTACAATGAGCAGTACTTC. Its protein product is CASSRGQDYNEQYF. The V and J genes are TRBV6-1 and TRBJ2-1; TRBD1 agrees at 8 bases. Matching the DNA end better, TRBJ2-7 makes the J call doubtful. The CDR3 loop spans 14 amino acids. Per germline, CDR1 MNHNS and CDR2 SASEGT.

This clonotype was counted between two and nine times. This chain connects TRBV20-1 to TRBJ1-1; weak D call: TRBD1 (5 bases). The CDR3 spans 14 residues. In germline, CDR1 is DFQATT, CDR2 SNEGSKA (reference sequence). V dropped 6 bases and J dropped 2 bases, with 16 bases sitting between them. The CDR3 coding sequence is TGCAGTGCGTTAGACGGGGGGTTAAACACTGAAGCTTTCTTT. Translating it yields CSALDGGLNTEAFF.

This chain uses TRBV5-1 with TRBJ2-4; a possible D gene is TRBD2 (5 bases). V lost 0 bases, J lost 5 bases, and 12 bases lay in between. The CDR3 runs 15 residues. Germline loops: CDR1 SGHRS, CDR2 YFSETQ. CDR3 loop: CASSLAGVRQNIQYF. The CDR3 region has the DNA TGCGCCAGCAGCTTGGCCGGGGTTCGTCAAAACATTCAGTACTTC.

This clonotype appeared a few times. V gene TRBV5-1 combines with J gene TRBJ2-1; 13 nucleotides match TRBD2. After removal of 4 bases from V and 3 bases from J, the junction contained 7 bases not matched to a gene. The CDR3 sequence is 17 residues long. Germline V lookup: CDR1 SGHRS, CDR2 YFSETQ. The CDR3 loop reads CASSPGLAGARYNEQFF. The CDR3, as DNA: TGCGCCAGCAGCCCCGGACTAGCGGGGGCCCGCTACAATGAGCAGTTCTTC.

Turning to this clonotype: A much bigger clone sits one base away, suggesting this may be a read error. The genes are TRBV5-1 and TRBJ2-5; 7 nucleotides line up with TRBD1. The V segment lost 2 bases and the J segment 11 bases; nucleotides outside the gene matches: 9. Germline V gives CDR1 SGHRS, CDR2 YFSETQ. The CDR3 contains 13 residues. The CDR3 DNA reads TGCGCCAGCAGCTTTGACAGGGTCTATGAGCAGTACTTC. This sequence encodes CASSFDRVYEQYF.

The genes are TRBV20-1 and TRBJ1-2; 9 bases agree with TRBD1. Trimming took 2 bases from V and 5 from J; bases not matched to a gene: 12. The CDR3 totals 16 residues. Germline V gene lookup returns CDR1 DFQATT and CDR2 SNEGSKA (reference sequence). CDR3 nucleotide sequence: TGCAGTGCTAGAACCCCGAACAGGGGGCTTGGGTATGGCTACACCTTC. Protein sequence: CSARTPNRGLGYGYTF.

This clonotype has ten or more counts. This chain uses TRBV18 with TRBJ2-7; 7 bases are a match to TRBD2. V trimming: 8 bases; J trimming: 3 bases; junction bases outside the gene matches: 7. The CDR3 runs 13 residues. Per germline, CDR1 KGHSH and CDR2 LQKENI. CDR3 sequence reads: CASGGGTNYEQYF. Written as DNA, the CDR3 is TGTGCCAGCGGGGGAGGGACCAACTACGAGCAGTACTTC.

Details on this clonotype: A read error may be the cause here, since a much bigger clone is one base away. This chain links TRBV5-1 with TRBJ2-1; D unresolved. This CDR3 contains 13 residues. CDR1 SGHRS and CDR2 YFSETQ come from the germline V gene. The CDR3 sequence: CTSSLSTDNEQFF. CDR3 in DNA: TGCACCAGCAGCTTGTCCACTGACAATGAGCAGTTCTTC. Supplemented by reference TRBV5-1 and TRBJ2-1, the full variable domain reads KAGVTQTPRYLIKTRGQQVTLSCSPISGHRSVSWYQQTPGQGLQFLFEYFSETQRNKGNFPGRFSGRQFSNSRSEMNVSTLELGDSALYLCTSSLSTDNEQFFGPGTRLTVL.

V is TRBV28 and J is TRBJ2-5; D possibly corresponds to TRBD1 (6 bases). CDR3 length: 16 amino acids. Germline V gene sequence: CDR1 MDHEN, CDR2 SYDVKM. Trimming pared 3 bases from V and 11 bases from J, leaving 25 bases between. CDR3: CASSFAGTLTYNEQYF. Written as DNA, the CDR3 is TGTGCCAGCAGTTTCGCCGGGACATTGACCTACAATGAGCAGTACTTC.